The clone carrying this TCR beta chain was detected only a few times. Its target is not known. The study isolated at least 7 million PBMCs from each sample. The data stem from a study of blood T cells in healthy people across ages. Broader study findings: The authors considered diversity estimates from one million T cells to be underestimates. Measured against age, TCR beta diversity per million T cells decreased in a roughly linear manner.

Primers used in a second PCR of about 6 to 11 cycles were a sample-barcoded 5' primer and a J-beta primer mix. TCRdb re-called the 5' RACE reads with MiXCR, one entry per CDR3 protein. Among 720,000 or so distinct CDR3 sequences listed, around 38% were seen once. The CDR3 consists of 13 residues. The germline V gene has CDR1 DFQATT and CDR2 SNEGSKA (reference sequence). Trimming at V came to 5 bases and at J to 4 bases, leaving 2 bases not matched to a gene. The sequenced material came from blood. The clonotype comes from an elderly man in good health. This chain joins TRBV20-1 and TRBJ2-3; 11 positions agree with TRBD1. The CDR3: CSAGQGAPDTQYF. The CDR3 DNA is TGCAGTGCTGGACAGGGGGCCCCAGATACGCAGTATTTT.